This T cell receptor (beta chain) was sequenced in a study of T cell repertoires in cytomegalovirus infection. Points from the study as a whole: HLA-C-restricted, CMV-specific TCR beta clonotypes were dominant ex vivo.

The CDR3 is 15 amino acids. Deletions cut 1 base from V and 5 bases from J, with 14 bases between. Looked up from germline, CDR1 is LNHNV and CDR2 is YYDKDF (reference sequence). This clonotype was detected ten times or more. Its antigen is currently unknown. TCRdb re-analysed the reads in MiXCR, keeping a single row per CDR3 protein. The profile covers hundreds of thousands of distinct CDR3 sequences, with around 10% appearing a single time and more than 2.5% taken by the ten largest. Material for sequencing was PBMCs. This receptor was obtained from a human donor in good health (CMV status not recorded). Some clones in this sample may be carry-over from other donors' samples. The chain is built from TRBV15 and TRBJ1-2; D unresolved. The CDR3, as DNA: TGTGCCACCAGCAGAGGCGGAGCAGACAATTATGGCTACACCTTC. It is translated as CATSRGGADNYGYTF.